These T cell receptor beta chains were read from a single sample in a study of T cells in narcolepsy. Clones were read by immunoSEQ multiplex PCR, and TCRdb kept only the in-frame ones, dropping some. The sample lists about 30,000 clones, about four fifths occurring once. The source material was CD45RA- memory CD4+ T cells from PBMCs. Source of these receptors: a human donor with narcolepsy. CDR3s include the opening cysteine and the closing phenylalanine or tryptophan.

>TRBV4-1
CASSPGDTVFSNTEAFF
>TRBV19
CASSIPGTVQAFF
>TRBV6-1
CASSEATGSSYEQYF
>TRBV27
CASSLIGSGGYTEAFF
>TRBV4-2
CASSQLLAGKGNEQFF
>TRBV9
CASSEGRQGRAETQYF
>TRBV4-2
CASSQVTGEGARYTF
>TRBV9
CASSVGQGQGQPQHF
>TRBV15
CATSRDSKGIGANTEAFF
>TRBV30
CAWSVGGTALNTEAFF
>TRBV4-2
CASSHGGTETQYF
>TRBV19
CASSLRGWALGFYEQYF
>TRBV7-2
CASRWMRGSSYNEQFF
>TRBV5-6
CASSPGQGASYEQYF
>TRBV6-6
CASGDDGNTEAFF
>TRBV5-1
CASSLGRGEEAFF
>TRBV29-1
CSVEVGGGDQPQHF
>TRBV5-1
CASSLAGGSYEQYF
>TRBV6-5
CASQVPGNTEAFF
>TRBV29-1
CSASGQLNTEAFF
>TRBV7-8
CASSLAEGNTEAFF
>TRBV28
CATGPGALTYSHYEQYF
>TRBV5-4
CASSLDRAGNTIYF